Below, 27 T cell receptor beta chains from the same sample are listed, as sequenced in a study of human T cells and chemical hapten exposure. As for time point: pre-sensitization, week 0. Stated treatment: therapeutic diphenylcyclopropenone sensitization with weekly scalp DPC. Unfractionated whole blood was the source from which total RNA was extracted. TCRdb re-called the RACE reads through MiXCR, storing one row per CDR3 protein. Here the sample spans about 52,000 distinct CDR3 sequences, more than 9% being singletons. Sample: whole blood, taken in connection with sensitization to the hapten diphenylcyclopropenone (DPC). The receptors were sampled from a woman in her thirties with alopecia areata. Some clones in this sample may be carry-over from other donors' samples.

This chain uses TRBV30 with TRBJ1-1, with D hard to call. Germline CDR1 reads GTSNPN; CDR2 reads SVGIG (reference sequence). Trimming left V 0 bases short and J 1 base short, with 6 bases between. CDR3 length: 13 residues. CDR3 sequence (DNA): TGTGCCTGGAGTGTAATACGGAACACTGAAGCTTTCTTT. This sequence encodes CAWSVIRNTEAFF.

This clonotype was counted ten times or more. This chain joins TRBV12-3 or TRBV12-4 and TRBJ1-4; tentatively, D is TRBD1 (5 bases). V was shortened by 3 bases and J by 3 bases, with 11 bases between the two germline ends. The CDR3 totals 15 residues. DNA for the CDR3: TGTGCCAGCAGTTTCGGGGCAGCCTCTAATGAAAAACTGTTTTTT. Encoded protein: CASSFGAASNEKLFF.

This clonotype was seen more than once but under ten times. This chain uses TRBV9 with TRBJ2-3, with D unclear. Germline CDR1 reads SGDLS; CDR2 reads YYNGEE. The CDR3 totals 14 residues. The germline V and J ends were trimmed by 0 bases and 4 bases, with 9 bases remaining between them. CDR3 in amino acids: CASSVEVSPDTQYF. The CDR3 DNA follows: TGTGCCAGCAGCGTAGAAGTTAGCCCAGATACGCAGTATTTT.

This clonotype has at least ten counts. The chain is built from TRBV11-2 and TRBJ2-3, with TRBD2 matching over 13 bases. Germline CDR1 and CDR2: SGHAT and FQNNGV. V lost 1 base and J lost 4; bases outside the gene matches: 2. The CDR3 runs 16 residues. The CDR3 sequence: CASSLGTSGGADTQYF. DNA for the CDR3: TGTGCCAGCAGCTTAGGGACTAGCGGGGGCGCAGATACGCAGTATTTT. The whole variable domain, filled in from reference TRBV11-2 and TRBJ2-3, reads EAGVAQSPRYKIIEKRQSVAFWCNPISGHATLYWYQQILGQGPKLLIQFQNNGVVDDSQLPKDRFSAERLKGVDSTLKIQPAKLEDSAVYLCASSLGTSGGADTQYFGPGTRLTVL.

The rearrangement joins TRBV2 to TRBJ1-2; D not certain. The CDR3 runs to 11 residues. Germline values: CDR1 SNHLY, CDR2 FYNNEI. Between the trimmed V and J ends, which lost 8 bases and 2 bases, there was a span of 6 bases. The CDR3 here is CASRSNYGYTF. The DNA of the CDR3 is TGTGCCAGCCGTTCAAACTATGGCTACACCTTC.

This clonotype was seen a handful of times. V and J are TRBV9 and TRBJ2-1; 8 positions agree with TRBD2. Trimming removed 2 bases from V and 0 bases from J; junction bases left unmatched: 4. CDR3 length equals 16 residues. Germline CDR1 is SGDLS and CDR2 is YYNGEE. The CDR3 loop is CASSVGGGSSYNEQFF. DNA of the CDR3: TGTGCCAGCAGCGTGGGCGGGGGGAGCTCCTACAATGAGCAGTTCTTC.

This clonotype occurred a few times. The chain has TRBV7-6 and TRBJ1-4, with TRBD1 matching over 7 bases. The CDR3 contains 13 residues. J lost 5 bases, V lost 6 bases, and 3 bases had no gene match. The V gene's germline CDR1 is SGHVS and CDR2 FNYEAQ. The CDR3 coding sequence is TGTGCCAGCAGTCGGGACAGCAATGAAAAACTGTTTTTT. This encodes CASSRDSNEKLFF.

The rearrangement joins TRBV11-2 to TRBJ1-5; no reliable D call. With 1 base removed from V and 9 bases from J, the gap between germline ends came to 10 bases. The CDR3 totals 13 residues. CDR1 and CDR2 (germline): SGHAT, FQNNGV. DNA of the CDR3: TGTGCCAGCAGCTTAGTGCCGGAGGGGCCCCAGCATTTT. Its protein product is CASSLVPEGPQHF.

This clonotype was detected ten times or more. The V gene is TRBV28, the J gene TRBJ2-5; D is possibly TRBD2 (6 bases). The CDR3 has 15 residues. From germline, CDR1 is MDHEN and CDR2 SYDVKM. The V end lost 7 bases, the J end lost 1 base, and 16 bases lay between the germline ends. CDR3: CASTPFGGSQETQYF. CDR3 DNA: TGTGCCAGCACCCCATTTGGGGGGTCCCAAGAGACCCAGTACTTC. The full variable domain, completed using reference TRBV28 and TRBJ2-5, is DVKVTQSSRYLVKRTGEKVFLECVQDMDHENMFWYRQDPGLGLRLIYFSYDVKMKEKGDIPEGYSVSREKKERFSLILESASTNQTSMYLCASTPFGGSQETQYFGPGTRLLVL.

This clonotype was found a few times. CDR3 sequence reads: CASSLADRRGPLDTQYF. The CDR3 bases are TGTGCCAGCAGCTTAGCGGACAGGCGGGGTCCTCTAGATACGCAGTATTTT. The chain uses TRBV11-1 and TRBJ2-3, with a tentative D call TRBD1 (7 bases). The germline CDR1 and CDR2 sequences are SGHAT and FQDESV (reference sequence). V lost 0 bases, J lost 5 bases, and 18 bases lay in between. This CDR3 is 17 amino acids long.

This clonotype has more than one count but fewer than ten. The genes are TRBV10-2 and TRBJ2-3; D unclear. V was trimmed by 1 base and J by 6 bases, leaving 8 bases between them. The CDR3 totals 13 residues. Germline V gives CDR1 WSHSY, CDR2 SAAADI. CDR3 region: CASSEFPRDTQYF. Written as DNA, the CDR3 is TGCGCCAGCAGTGAGTTCCCCCGGGATACGCAGTATTTT.

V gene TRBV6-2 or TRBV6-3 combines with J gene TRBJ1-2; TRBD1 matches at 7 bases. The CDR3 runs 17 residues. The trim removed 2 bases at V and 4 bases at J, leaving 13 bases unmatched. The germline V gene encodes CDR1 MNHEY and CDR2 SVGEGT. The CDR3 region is CASSYPSQGKESYGYTF. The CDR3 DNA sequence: TGTGCCAGCAGTTACCCCTCACAGGGGAAGGAGTCCTATGGCTACACCTTC.

The CDR3 here is CASSLRTASYEQYF. In nucleotides, the CDR3 is TGTGCCAGCAGCTTAAGGACGGCCTCCTACGAGCAGTACTTC. V gene TRBV7-9 combines with J gene TRBJ2-7; the D is unclear. Germline lookup yields CDR1 SEHNR and CDR2 FQNEAQ (reference sequence). The V end lost 2 bases, the J end lost 0 bases, and 8 bases lay between the germline ends. The CDR3 has 14 amino acids. Filled out from reference TRBV7-9 and TRBJ2-7, the complete variable domain reads DTGVSQNPRHKITKRGQNVTFRCDPISEHNRLYWYRQTLGQGPEFLTYFQNEAQLEKSRLLSDRFSAERPKGSFSTLEIQRTEQGDSAMYLCASSLRTASYEQYFGPGTRLTVT.

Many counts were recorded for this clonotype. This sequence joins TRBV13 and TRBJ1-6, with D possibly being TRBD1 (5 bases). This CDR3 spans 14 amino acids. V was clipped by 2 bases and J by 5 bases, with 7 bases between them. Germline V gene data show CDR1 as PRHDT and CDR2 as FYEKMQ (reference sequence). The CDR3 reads CASSLQGDNSPLHF. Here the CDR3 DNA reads TGTGCCAGCAGCTTACAGGGCGATAATTCACCCCTCCACTTT.

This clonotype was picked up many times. The CDR3 DNA is TGCGCCAGCAGCCAAGTGACAGGGAGGCACGAGCAGTACTTC. This encodes CASSQVTGRHEQYF. The chain combines TRBV4-3 with TRBJ2-7; maybe TRBD1 (7 bases). Deletions cut 1 base from V and 5 bases from J, with 12 bases between. This CDR3 has 14 amino acids. From germline, CDR1 is LGHNA and CDR2 YSLEER.

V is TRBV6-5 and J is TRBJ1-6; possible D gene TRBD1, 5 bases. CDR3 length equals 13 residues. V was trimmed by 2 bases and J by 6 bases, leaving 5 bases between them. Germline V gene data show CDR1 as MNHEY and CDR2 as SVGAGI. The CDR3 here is CASSYDSNSPLHF. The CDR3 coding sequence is TGTGCCAGCAGTTACGACAGTAATTCACCCCTCCACTTT.

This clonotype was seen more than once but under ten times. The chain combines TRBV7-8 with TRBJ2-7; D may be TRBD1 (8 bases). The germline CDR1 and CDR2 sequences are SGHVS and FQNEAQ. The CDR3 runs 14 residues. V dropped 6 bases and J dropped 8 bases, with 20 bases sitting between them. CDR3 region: CASRRTGRGMQQYF. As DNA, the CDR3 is TGTGCCAGCAGGCGGACAGGGAGGGGAATGCAGCAGTACTTC.

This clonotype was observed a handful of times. Here the CDR3 DNA reads TGCGCCAGCAGCCGGGACAGCTCTGGAAACACCATATATTTT. It specifies CASSRDSSGNTIYF. This chain joins TRBV5-1 and TRBJ1-3, with 7 bases identical to TRBD1. Germline CDR1 is SGHRS and CDR2 is YFSETQ. Trimming took 4 bases from V and 0 from J; bases not matched to a gene: 1. CDR3 length: 14 residues.

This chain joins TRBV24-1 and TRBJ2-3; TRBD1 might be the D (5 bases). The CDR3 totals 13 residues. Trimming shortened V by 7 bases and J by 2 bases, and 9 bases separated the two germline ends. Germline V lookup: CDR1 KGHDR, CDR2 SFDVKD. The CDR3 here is CATRDTLTDTQYF. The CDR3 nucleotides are TGTGCCACCAGGGACACCCTCACAGATACGCAGTATTTT.

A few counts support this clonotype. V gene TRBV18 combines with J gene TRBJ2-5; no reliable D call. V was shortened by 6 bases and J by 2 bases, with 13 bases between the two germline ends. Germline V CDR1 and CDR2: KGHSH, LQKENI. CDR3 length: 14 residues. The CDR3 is CASSPWALQETQYF. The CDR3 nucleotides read TGTGCCAGCTCCCCATGGGCACTACAAGAGACCCAGTACTTC.

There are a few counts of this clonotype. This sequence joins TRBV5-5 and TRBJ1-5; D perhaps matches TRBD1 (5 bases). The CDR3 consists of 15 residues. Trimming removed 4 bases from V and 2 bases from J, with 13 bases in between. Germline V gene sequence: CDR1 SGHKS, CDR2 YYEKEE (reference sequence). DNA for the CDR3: TGTGCCAGCAGCAGAGATTTAGGGGGCAATCAGCCCCAGCATTTT. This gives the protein CASSRDLGGNQPQHF.

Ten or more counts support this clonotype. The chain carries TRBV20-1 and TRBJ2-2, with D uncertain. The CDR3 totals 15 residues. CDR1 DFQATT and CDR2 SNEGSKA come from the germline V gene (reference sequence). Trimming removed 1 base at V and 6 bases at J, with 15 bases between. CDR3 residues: CSARAAVVAAGELFF. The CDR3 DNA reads TGCAGTGCTAGAGCCGCGGTTGTTGCGGCCGGGGAGCTGTTTTTT.

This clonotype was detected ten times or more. In nucleotides, the CDR3 is TGCGCCAGCAGCCAGTTGACAGGGGAACTGTTTTTT. As protein: CASSQLTGELFF. The V call is TRBV4-3, the J call TRBJ1-4; 8 nucleotides line up with TRBD1. With V trimmed by 3 bases and J by 12 bases, 3 bases remained unmatched. The CDR3 loop spans 12 amino acids. CDR1 is LGHNA, CDR2 YSLEER, per germline.

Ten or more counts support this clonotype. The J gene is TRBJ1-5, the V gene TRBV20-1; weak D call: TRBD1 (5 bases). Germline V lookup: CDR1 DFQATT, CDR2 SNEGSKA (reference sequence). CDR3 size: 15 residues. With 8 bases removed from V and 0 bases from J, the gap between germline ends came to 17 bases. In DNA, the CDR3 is TGCAGTACCCTGTCCGGGACCGGTAGCAATCAGCCCCAGCATTTT. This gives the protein CSTLSGTGSNQPQHF.

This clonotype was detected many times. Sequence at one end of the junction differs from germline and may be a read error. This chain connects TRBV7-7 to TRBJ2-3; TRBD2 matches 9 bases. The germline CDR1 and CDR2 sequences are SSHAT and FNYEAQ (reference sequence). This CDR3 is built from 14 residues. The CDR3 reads CASSLGLAGDTQYF. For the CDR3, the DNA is TGTGCTAGCAGCTTGGGACTAGCCGGAGATACGCAGTATTTT.

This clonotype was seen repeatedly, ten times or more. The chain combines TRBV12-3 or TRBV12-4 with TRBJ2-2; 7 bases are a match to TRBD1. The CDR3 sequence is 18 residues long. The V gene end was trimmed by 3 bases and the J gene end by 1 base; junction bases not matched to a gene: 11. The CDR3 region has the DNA TGTGCCAGCAGTTTCGGGTACTCCGGGACAGTGAACACCGGGGAGCTGTTTTTT. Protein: CASSFGYSGTVNTGELFF.

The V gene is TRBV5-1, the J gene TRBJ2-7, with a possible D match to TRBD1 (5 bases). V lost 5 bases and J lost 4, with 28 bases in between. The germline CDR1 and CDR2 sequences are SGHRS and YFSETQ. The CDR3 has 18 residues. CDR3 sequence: CASSSQRPSRASPYEQYF. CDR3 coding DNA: TGCGCCAGCAGTTCCCAGAGACCCAGCAGGGCCTCCCCTTACGAGCAGTACTTC.